This passage covers 26 T cell receptor beta chains from one sample sequenced in a study of T cells expressing NK-cell markers. TCRdb reprocessed the 5' RACE reads, with one entry per CDR3 protein and no DNA. This sample carries about 540,000 distinct CDR3 sequences, with approximately 4% going to the ten biggest clones. Sequences were obtained from blood T cells: a sorted CD56 or NKG2C T cell subset, CD4+ or CD8+ T cells, or bulk PBMC T cells (not recorded which). Receptor source: a man aged 18 to 30 in good health.

J is TRBJ2-6 and V is TRBV27; without DNA, the TCRdb call of TRBD1 cannot be checked. The length of the CDR3 is 15 residues. Germline CDR1 MNHEY, CDR2 SMNVEV (reference sequence). CDR3 sequence reads: CASSWGVSGANVLTF.

V and J are TRBV12-3 or TRBV12-4 and TRBJ2-1. This CDR3 contains 14 residues. CDR3 loop: CASSFTALTNEQFF.

The rearrangement links TRBV29-1 to TRBJ2-7; as DNA is missing, the TRBD1 call by TCRdb cannot be tested. The germline V gene encodes CDR1 SQVTM and CDR2 ANQGSEA. The CDR3 contains 13 residues. CDR3 loop: CSVVGTVSYEQYF.

The chain links TRBV24-1 to TRBJ1-5; TCRdb returns TRBD1, unconfirmable since there is no DNA. This CDR3 is built from 15 residues. Germline V gene data show CDR1 as KGHDR and CDR2 as SFDVKD. CDR3 sequence: CATSDQGTANQPQHF.

The genes are TRBV28 and TRBJ1-5; TCRdb gives TRBD1 as the D gene, but with no DNA this cannot be confirmed. In germline, CDR1 is MDHEN, CDR2 SYDVKM. The CDR3 contains 17 residues. CDR3 protein: CASSFPQGQASNQPQHF.

J is TRBJ2-5 and V is TRBV27; TCRdb calls TRBD1, which cannot be checked without DNA. From germline, CDR1 is MNHEY and CDR2 SMNVEV (reference sequence). This CDR3 is built from 15 residues. The CDR3 reads CASSLGQLGQETQYF.

CDR3 loop: CASGSRIAGVKNEQFF. The chain carries TRBV16 and TRBJ2-1; TCRdb gives TRBD2 as the D gene, but with no DNA this cannot be confirmed. Germline loops: CDR1 KGHSY, CDR2 FQNENV. The CDR3 has 16 amino acids.

CDR3 sequence reads: CSVRTAGVDNEQFF. The rearrangement uses TRBV29-1 and TRBJ2-1; there is no DNA to check the TCRdb D call of TRBD2. Germline V gene lookup returns CDR1 SQVTM and CDR2 ANQGSEA. CDR3 length: 14 amino acids.

The genes are TRBV20-1 and TRBJ2-7. CDR1 DFQATT and CDR2 SNEGSKA come from the germline V gene (reference sequence). The CDR3 spans 14 residues. CDR3 region: CSAKISGRSYEQYF.

The rearrangement joins TRBV5-4 to TRBJ2-2; TCRdb's D call, TRBD2, is unchecked because there is no DNA. From germline, CDR1 is SGHNT and CDR2 YYREEE (reference sequence). This CDR3 comprises 16 residues. The CDR3 region is CASSQIAGGTTGELFF.

This rearrangement joins TRBV15 to TRBJ2-7; TCRdb lists TRBD1, though no DNA is available to test this call. The CDR3 has 14 residues. Per the germline V gene, CDR1 is LNHNV and CDR2 is YYDKDF (reference sequence). This CDR3 reads CATSPRGAPYEQYF.

The rearrangement joins TRBV7-6 to TRBJ2-1. The CDR3 runs 14 residues. Germline V gene lookup returns CDR1 SGHVS and CDR2 FNYEAQ. The CDR3 here is CASSTQLFDNEQFF.

The chain combines TRBV6-1 with TRBJ2-3; TCRdb gives TRBD1 as the D gene, but with no DNA this cannot be confirmed. Germline assignment: CDR1 MNHNS and CDR2 SASEGT. The CDR3 is 15 amino acids. CDR3 loop: CASNWAGRSTDTQYF.

The chain combines TRBV6-1 with TRBJ2-6; TCRdb calls TRBD1, which cannot be checked without DNA. Looked up from germline, CDR1 is MNHNS and CDR2 is SASEGT. CDR3 length: 18 residues. The CDR3 region is CASSRAGGAWSGANVLTF.

The chain is built from TRBV29-1 and TRBJ2-3; the TCRdb D gene call, TRBD1, has no DNA to confirm it. This CDR3 region has 16 residues. Germline V gives CDR1 SQVTM, CDR2 ANQGSEA. CDR3 sequence reads: CSVGPPDTPSTDTQYF.

The gene calls are TRBV2 and TRBJ2-2; TCRdb reports TRBD1, a call that lacks DNA to check it against. The germline V gene has CDR1 SNHLY and CDR2 FYNNEI. The CDR3 runs to 15 residues. The CDR3 region is CASSEGHLITGELFF.

The chain recombines TRBV7-3 with TRBJ2-5; TCRdb reports TRBD2, a call that lacks DNA to check it against. CDR3 length: 19 amino acids. Germline V CDR1 and CDR2: SGHTA, FQGTGA. CDR3 in amino acids: CASSLSFGTSGRSGETQYF.

V gene TRBV27 combines with J gene TRBJ1-5; TCRdb picks TRBD1, but there is no DNA to check that call. The germline gives CDR1 MNHEY, CDR2 SMNVEV (reference sequence). The length of the CDR3 is 18 residues. The CDR3 loop reads CASSFGGQGSYSNQPQHF.

The chain carries TRBV4-2 and TRBJ2-1; TCRdb's D call of TRBD2 is untestable without DNA. The CDR3 has 16 amino acids. Germline V CDR1 and CDR2: LGHNA, YNFKEQ. This CDR3 reads CASSQPGLAGTREQFF.

The gene calls are TRBV6-5 and TRBJ2-1; TCRdb returns TRBD1, unconfirmable since there is no DNA. The CDR3 totals 14 residues. Germline V gene sequence: CDR1 MNHEY, CDR2 SVGAGI. This CDR3 reads CASSYPSGGNEQFF.

The V call is TRBV12-5, the J call TRBJ2-1; the D call from TCRdb, TRBD2, cannot be confirmed without DNA. Germline V gene data show CDR1 as LGHNT and CDR2 as FRNRAP. The CDR3 has 11 amino acids. CDR3 region: CASLLYNEQFF.

V usage is TRBV7-9 and J usage is TRBJ1-5; TCRdb selects TRBD1, and the lack of DNA leaves this call unchecked. The germline gives CDR1 SEHNR, CDR2 FQNEAQ (reference sequence). The CDR3 has 16 residues. The chain's CDR3 is CASSLTGTGNGQPQHF. The complete variable domain, with remaining parts taken from reference TRBV7-9 and TRBJ1-5, reads DTGVSQNPRHKITKRGQNVTFRCDPISEHNRLYWYRQTLGQGPEFLTYFQNEAQLEKSRLLSDRFSAERPKGSFSTLEIQRTEQGDSAMYLCASSLTGTGNGQPQHFGDGTRLSIL.

J is TRBJ2-2 and V is TRBV10-1; without DNA, the TCRdb call of TRBD1 cannot be checked. The germline V gene encodes CDR1 WNHNN and CDR2 SYGVQD (reference sequence). The CDR3 spans 13 residues. The chain's CDR3 is CASMGHLTGELFF.

J is TRBJ1-2 and V is TRBV10-3. CDR1 ENHRY and CDR2 SYGVKD come from the germline V gene. This CDR3 has 12 amino acids. This CDR3 is CAISAQNYGYTF.

The CDR3 region is CASRPGTGNPGELFF. The rearrangement links TRBV6-5 to TRBJ2-2; TCRdb's D call, TRBD1, is unchecked because there is no DNA. The V gene's germline CDR1 is MNHEY and CDR2 SVGAGI. The CDR3 sequence is 15 residues long.

The genes are TRBV30 and TRBJ2-5; the D gene TCRdb calls, TRBD2, cannot be checked with no DNA. Germline CDR1 GTSNPN, CDR2 SVGIG (reference sequence). This CDR3 has 14 amino acids. The CDR3 loop is CAWTAGESRETQYF.